This passage covers 5 T cell receptor beta chains from one sample sequenced in a study of T cell repertoires in cytomegalovirus infection (dated by TCRdb to between 2018 and 2020). The sequencing machine was an Illumina HiSeq 1500. The public reads were reprocessed in TCRdb via fastp at Q25 and MiXCR, keeping in-frame beta chains. Duplicate CDR3 protein sequences are folded into a single record with the most common DNA and genes. The sample has around 140,000 distinct CDR3 sequences on record, about 31% of them singletons. The top ten clonotypes cover roughly half of the sample. The treatment or condition label here, explained by the study, means: in vitro stimulation with specific CMV peptide epitopes to enrich CMV-specific T cells. The antigens these receptors bind are not known. Sequencing was performed on CD8+ T cells from cultured PBMCs, taken from culture after CMV antigen stimulation. Source of these receptors: a human donor in good health (CMV status not recorded). Some clones in this sample may be carry-over from other donors' samples.

V usage is TRBV13 and J usage is TRBJ2-1; 8 bases agree with TRBD2. Per germline, CDR1 PRHDT and CDR2 FYEKMQ (reference sequence). V gave up 4 bases and J gave up 6 bases; unmatched junction bases: 8. The CDR3 runs 15 residues. CDR3 coding DNA: TGTGCCAGCAGCTCGGAGGAACTAGCGGCCAATGAGCAGTTCTTC. The encoded protein is CASSSEELAANEQFF.

This clonotype has just a few counts. The chain couples TRBV7-4 to TRBJ2-1; 15 positions match TRBD2. The germline gives CDR1 SGHVT, CDR2 SQSDAQ. This CDR3 spans 20 amino acids. The J segment lost 1 base and the V segment lost 5 bases, leaving 12 bases of the junction unmatched. The CDR3, as DNA: TGTGCCAGCAGCCCGAACCCGGGACTAGCGGGGGGTAGGTCCTACAATGAGCAGTTCTTC. It encodes CASSPNPGLAGGRSYNEQFF.

The chain joins TRBV11-2 to TRBJ2-1; D gene uncertain. The CDR3 spans 13 residues. Trimming removed 4 bases from V and 6 bases from J, with 10 bases in between. The V gene's germline CDR1 is SGHAT and CDR2 FQNNGV. The CDR3 here is CASSSNPLNEQFF. The DNA for the CDR3 is TGTGCCAGCAGCTCCAACCCCCTCAATGAGCAGTTCTTC. The full variable domain, in which reference TRBV11-2 and TRBJ2-1 provide the parts outside the CDR3, is EAGVAQSPRYKIIEKRQSVAFWCNPISGHATLYWYQQILGQGPKLLIQFQNNGVVDDSQLPKDRFSAERLKGVDSTLKIQPAKLEDSAVYLCASSSNPLNEQFFGPGTRLTVL.

The gene calls are TRBV7-8 and TRBJ2-7, with D hard to call. The germline V gene has CDR1 SGHVS and CDR2 FQNEAQ. V was pared by 4 bases and J by 0 bases, with 7 bases between. The CDR3 covers 13 residues. The CDR3, as DNA: TGTGCCAGCAGCTCCATAAGCTCCTACGAGCAGTACTTC. Translation: CASSSISSYEQYF.

Notes on this clonotype: A much larger clone differs from this one at a single base, so this may be a read error. The chain joins TRBV6-1 to TRBJ2-7, with D tentatively TRBD1 (6 bases). CDR1 and CDR2 (germline): MNHNS, SASEGT. This CDR3 is 15 amino acids long. The V end was cut by 7 bases, the J end by 2 bases, with 18 bases between. The CDR3 region has the DNA TGTGCCAGCATTTATCCCGACAGGTTGACCTACGAGCAGTACTTC. Residues: CASIYPDRLTYEQYF.